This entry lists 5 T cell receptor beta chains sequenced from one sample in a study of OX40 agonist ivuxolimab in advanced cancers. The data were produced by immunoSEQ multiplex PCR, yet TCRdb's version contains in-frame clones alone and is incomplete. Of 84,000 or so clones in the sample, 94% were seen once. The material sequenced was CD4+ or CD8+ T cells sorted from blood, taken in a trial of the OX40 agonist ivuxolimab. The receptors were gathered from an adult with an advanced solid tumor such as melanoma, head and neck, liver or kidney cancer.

The DNA of the CDR3 is TGCAGCGTTGATGAGCAGGGGTACTATGGCTACACCTTC. Amino acid sequence: CSVDEQGYYGYTF. J is TRBJ1-2 and V is TRBV29-1; D might be TRBD1 (6 bases). The germline V and J ends were trimmed by 3 bases and 3 bases, with 11 bases remaining between them. Germline CDR1 SQVTM, CDR2 ANQGSEA. CDR3 size: 13 residues.

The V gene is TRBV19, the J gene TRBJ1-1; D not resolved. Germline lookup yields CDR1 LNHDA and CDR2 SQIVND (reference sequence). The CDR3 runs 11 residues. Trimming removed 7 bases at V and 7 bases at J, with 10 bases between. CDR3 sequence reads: CASTGPFEAFF. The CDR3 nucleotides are TGTGCCAGTACCGGGCCCTTTGAAGCTTTCTTT.

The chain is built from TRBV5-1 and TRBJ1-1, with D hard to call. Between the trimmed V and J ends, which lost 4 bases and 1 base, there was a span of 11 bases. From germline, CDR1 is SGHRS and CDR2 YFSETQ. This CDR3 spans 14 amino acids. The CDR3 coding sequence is TGCGCCAGCAGCCACGGACGGCAGAACACTGAAGCTTTCTTT. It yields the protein CASSHGRQNTEAFF.

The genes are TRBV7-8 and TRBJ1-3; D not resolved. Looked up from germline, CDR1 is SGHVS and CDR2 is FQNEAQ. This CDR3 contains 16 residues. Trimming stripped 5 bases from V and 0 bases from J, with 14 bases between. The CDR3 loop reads CASSPMGIDSGNTIYF. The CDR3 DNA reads TGTGCCAGCAGCCCGATGGGCATAGACTCTGGAAACACCATATATTTT.

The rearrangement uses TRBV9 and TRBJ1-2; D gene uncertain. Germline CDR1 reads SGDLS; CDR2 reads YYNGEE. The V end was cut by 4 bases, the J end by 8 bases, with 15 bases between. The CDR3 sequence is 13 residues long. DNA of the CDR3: TGTGCCAGCAGCCCTAGAGGGCTGGGCGGCTACACCTTC. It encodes CASSPRGLGGYTF.